This entry features one TCR beta chain sequence. This specimen belongs to a study of T cells in Graves' hyperthyroidism and ophthalmopathy. Study-level background: Peripheral blood was secured at the point of initial diagnosis, before any treatment.

The TCR beta CDR3 regions underwent amplification using RNA transcripts as the source. The primer set for the first-round RT-PCR of the TCR CDR3 was HTBI. TCRdb passed the multiplex PCR reads through MiXCR, listing each CDR3 protein once. Here the sample spans about 760,000 distinct CDR3 sequences, 35% being singletons. Germline CDR1 is MNHNY and CDR2 is SVGAGI (reference sequence). Trimming took 11 bases from V and 3 from J; bases not matched to a gene: 8. The CDR3 loop spans 13 amino acids. Material for sequencing was blood. This clonotype originated in a woman aged 40-49 years with Graves' hyperthyroidism. The chain couples TRBV6-6 to TRBJ2-5; TRBD2 matches 8 bases. The CDR3 protein is CAGRGGIEETQYF. As DNA, the CDR3 is TGTGCCGGCCGGGGGGGAATCGAAGAGACCCAGTACTTC.